What follows describes a single TCR beta chain. The antigen remains unidentified. This record comes from a study of T cells in Graves' hyperthyroidism and ophthalmopathy. Overall study context: Peripheral blood collection took place at initial diagnosis, before any treatment. Overall study results and limits: For ophthalmopathy, model prediction preceded onset by a median around six months. Most thyroid clonotypes that were expanded above 0.001 also turned up in blood.

V was pared by 1 base and J by 4 bases, with 11 bases between. Germline CDR1 is SGHRS and CDR2 is YFSETQ. This CDR3 region has 14 residues. RNA transcripts were the template for amplifying TCR beta CDR3 regions. Initially, a first-round RT-PCR of the TCR CDR3 employed the HTBI primer set. MiXCR, applied by TCRdb to the multiplex PCR reads, yields one record per CDR3 protein. The sample carries hundreds of thousands of distinct CDR3 sequences, about 18% recorded once. Reasons for excluding patients were uncontrolled infection, other autoimmune disease, pregnancy or lactation. This TCR was sampled from a woman aged 18-29 years with Graves' hyperthyroidism. The sequenced material came from blood. This chain uses TRBV5-1 with TRBJ1-1; D is ambiguous. The CDR3 is CASSLMAATTEAFF. DNA of the CDR3: TGCGCCAGCAGCTTGATGGCGGCGACCACTGAAGCTTTCTTT.